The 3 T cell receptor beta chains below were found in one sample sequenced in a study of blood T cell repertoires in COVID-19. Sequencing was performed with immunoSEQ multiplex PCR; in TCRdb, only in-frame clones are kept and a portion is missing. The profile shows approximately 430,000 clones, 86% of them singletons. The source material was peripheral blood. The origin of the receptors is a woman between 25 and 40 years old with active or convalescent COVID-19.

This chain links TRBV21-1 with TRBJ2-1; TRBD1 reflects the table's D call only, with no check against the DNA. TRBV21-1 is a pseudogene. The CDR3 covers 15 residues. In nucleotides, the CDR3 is TGTGCCAGCAGCAAAGCCAGGGGCCCCTACAATGAGCAGTTCTTC. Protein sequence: CASSKARGPYNEQFF.

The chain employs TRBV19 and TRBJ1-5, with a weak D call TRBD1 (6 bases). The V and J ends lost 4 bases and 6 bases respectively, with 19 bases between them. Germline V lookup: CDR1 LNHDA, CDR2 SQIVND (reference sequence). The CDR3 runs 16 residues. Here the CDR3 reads CASSKTHRVGVQPQHF. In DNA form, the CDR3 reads TGTGCCAGTAGTAAAACCCACAGGGTTGGTGTTCAGCCCCAGCATTTT.

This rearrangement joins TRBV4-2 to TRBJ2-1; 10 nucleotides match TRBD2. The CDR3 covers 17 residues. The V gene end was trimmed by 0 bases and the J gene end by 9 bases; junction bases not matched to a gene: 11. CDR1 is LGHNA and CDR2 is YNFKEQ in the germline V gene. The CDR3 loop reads CASSQDGLAGAGIEQFF. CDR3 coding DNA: TGTGCCAGCAGCCAAGATGGGCTAGCGGGAGCCGGAATTGAGCAGTTCTTC.